This T cell receptor beta chain was observed in a study of shared clonotypes between healthy human individuals. The repertoire was sequenced with immunoSEQ multiplex PCR; TCRdb's copy has only in-frame clones and lacks some. The data contain about 2,200,000 clones, 85% to 95% of them singletons. Selected positively for CCR7 and CD45RO-negative, naive CD8 cells excluded terminally differentiated effector memory CD45RA+ cells. Germline V gives CDR1 MNHEY, CDR2 SMNVEV (reference sequence). With 2 bases clipped from V and 6 bases from J, the junction kept 13 bases outside the gene matches. The CDR3 has 16 residues.

The sequenced material came from naive CD8+ T cells from PBMCs. This receptor was taken from a man aged 18-30 years in good health. Some clones in this sample may be carry-over from other donors' samples. This chain joins TRBV27 and TRBJ2-7, with 7 bases that match TRBD1. CDR3 bases: TGTGCCAGCAGTTTAACCCCGGGGACAGTATTTGCCGAGCAGTACTTC. Translation gives CASSLTPGTVFAEQYF.